This TCR beta chain was identified during a study of cytomegalovirus exposure and HLA in healthy donors. Study-wide background: Earlier findings included over 90 million unique TCR beta sequences obtained from some 180 million T cells. Early released data comprised some 85 million unique TCRs from HLA-typed donors.

The CDR3 is 14 residues long. The V end was cut by 8 bases, the J end by 0 bases, with 11 bases between. Germline CDR1 is SNHLY and CDR2 is FYNNEI. Concerning this clone: The antigen remains undetermined.

Study-wide results and caveats: In a later analysis, donors in an Asian-associated ancestry cluster reportedly had fewer N-insertions in productive TCRs than the cohort mean.

Vbeta (60) and Jbeta (13) primers were used in the PCR. Source study methods: There were tens of millions of unique TCR beta chains by a later count, and 10 million to 12 million of them were shared. Clones were read by immunoSEQ multiplex PCR, and TCRdb kept only the in-frame ones, dropping some. For V, J and clone size, that table is used; D and trimming come from the DNA. The sample holds around 140,000 clones, approximately 88% seen once. The chain joins TRBV2 to TRBJ2-1, with a possible D match to TRBD1 (6 bases). The sequencing sample was made of PBMCs. This clonotype was obtained from a woman aged 40 to 50 in good health and CMV-seronegative. The CDR3 loop is CASGGASSYNEQFF. In DNA, the CDR3 is TGTGCCAGCGGGGGCGCGAGCTCCTACAATGAGCAGTTCTTC.